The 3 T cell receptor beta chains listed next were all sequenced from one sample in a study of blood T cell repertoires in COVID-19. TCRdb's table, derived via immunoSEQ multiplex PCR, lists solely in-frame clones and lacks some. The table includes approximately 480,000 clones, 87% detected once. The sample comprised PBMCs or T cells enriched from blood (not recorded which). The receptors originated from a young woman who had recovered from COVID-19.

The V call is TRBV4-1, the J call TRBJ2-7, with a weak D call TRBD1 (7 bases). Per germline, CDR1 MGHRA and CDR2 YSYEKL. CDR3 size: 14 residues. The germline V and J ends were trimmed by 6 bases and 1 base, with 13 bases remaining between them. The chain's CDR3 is CASRSEGQSYEQYF. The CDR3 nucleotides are TGCGCCAGCAGATCGGAGGGACAGTCCTACGAGCAGTACTTC.

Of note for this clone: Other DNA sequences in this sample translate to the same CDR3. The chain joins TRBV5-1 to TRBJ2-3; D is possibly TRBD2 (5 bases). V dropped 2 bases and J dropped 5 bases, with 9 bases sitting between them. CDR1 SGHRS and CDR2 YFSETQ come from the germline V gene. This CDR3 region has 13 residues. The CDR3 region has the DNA TGCGCCAGCAGCTTAGCCGGGGAAGATACGCAGTATTTT. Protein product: CASSLAGEDTQYF.

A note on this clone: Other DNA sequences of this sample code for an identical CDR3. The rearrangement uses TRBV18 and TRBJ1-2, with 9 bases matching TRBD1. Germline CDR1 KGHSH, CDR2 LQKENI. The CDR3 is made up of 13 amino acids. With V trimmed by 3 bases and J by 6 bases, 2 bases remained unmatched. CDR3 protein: CASSPGQGNGYTF. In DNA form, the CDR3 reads TGTGCCAGCTCACCGGGACAGGGAAATGGCTACACCTTC.